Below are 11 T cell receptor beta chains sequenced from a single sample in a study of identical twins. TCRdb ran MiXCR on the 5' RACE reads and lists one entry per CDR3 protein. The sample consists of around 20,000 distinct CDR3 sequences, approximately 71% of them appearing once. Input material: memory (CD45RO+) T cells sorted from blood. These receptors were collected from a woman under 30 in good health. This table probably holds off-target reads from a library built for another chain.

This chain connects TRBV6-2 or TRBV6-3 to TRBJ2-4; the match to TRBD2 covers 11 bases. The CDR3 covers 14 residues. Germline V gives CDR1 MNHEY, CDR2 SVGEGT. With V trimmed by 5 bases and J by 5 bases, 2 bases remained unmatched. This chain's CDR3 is CASSRSGRENIQYF. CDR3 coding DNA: TGTGCCAGCAGTCGTAGCGGGAGGGAAAACATTCAGTACTTC.

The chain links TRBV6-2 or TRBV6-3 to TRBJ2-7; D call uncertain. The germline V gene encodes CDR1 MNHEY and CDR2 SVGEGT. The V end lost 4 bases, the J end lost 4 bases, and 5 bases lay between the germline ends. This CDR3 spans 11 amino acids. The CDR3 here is CASSFAYEQYF. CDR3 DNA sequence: TGTGCCAGCAGTTTCGCGTACGAGCAGTACTTC.

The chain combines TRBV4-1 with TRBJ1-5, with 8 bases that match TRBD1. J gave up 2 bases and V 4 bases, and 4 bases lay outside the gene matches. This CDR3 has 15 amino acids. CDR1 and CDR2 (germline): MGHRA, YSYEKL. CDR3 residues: CASSLVGQGNQPQHF. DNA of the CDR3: TGCGCCAGCAGCCTTGTGGGACAGGGCAATCAGCCCCAGCATTTT.

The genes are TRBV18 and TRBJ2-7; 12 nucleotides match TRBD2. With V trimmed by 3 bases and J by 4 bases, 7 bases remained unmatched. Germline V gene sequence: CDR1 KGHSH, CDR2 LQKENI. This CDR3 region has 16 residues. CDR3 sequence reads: CASSPRLAGDPYEQYF. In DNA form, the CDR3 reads TGTGCCAGCTCACCCCGACTAGCGGGAGACCCTTACGAGCAGTACTTC.

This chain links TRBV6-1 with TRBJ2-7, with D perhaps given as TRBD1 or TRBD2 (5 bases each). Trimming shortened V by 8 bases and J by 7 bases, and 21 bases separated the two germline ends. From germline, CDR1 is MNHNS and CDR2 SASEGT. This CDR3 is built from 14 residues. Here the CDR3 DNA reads TGTGCCAGCTCTTTGGTCGGGACGGCTACGGAGCAGTACTTC. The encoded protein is CASSLVGTATEQYF.

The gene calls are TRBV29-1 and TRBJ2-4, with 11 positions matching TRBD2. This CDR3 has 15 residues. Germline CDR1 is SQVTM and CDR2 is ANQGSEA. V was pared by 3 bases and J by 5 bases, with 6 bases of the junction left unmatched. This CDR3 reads CSVDLAGGSENIQYF. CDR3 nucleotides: TGCAGCGTTGACTTAGCGGGAGGGTCGGAAAACATTCAGTACTTC.

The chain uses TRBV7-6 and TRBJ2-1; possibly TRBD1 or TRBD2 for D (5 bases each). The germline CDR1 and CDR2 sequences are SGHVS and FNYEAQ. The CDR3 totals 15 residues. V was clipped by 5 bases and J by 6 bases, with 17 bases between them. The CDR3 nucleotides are TGTGCCAGCAGCACGGCCGGGACCCTGGGCAATGAGCAGTTCTTC. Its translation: CASSTAGTLGNEQFF.

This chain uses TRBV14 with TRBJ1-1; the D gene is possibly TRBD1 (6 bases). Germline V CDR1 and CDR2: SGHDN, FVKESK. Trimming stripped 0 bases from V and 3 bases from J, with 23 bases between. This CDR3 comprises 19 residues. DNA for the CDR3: TGTGCCAGCAGCCAAGATCGATGGTTCCCAGGGGCCTCGCACACTGAAGCTTTCTTT. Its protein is CASSQDRWFPGASHTEAFF.

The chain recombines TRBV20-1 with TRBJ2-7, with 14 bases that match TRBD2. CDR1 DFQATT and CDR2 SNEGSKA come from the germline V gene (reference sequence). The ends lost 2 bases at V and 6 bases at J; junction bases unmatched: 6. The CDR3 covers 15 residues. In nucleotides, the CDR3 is TGCAGTGCTAGAATGGGACTAGCGGGAGTAGTCGAGCAGTACTTC. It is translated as CSARMGLAGVVEQYF.

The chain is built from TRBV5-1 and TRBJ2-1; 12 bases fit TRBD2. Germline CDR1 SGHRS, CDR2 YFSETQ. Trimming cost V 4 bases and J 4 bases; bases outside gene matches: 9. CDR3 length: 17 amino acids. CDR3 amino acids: CASSLGTSGLAYNEQFF. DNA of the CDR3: TGCGCCAGCAGCCTGGGGACTAGCGGGTTGGCTTACAATGAGCAGTTCTTC.

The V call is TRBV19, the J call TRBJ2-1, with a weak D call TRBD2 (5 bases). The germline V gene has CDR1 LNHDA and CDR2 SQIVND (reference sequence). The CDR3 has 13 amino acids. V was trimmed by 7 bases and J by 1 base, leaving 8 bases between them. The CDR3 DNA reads TGTGCCAGTAATCGAGGGTCCTACAATGAGCAGTTCTTC. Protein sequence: CASNRGSYNEQFF.